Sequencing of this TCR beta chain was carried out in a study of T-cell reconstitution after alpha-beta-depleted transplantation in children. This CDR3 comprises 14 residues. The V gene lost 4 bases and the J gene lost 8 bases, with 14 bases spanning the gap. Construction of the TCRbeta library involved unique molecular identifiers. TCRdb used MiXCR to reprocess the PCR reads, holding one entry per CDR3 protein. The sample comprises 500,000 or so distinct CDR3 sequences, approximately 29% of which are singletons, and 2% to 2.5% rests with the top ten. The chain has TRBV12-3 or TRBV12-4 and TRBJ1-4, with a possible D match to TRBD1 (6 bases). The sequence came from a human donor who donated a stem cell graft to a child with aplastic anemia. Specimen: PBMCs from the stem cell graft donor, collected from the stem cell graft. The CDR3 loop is CASSSTGSSEKLFF. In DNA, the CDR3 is TGTGCCAGCAGTTCTACAGGGTCAAGCGAAAAACTGTTTTTT.